Presented here are 2 T cell receptor beta chains from one specimen sequenced in a study of cytomegalovirus exposure and HLA in healthy donors. Both 60 Vbeta primers and 13 Jbeta primers went into the PCR. Produced via immunoSEQ multiplex PCR; TCRdb's table is partial and in-frame only. The sample lists roughly 81,000 clones, around 79% seen once, with 2% to 3% in the top ten. The sequenced sample was PBMCs. Receptors were obtained from a man aged 30 to 39 in good health and CMV-seronegative.

This chain joins TRBV2 and TRBJ1-1; no firm D call. V shed 7 bases and J shed 4 bases, with 10 bases lying between them. Germline CDR1 and CDR2: SNHLY and FYNNEI. The CDR3 spans 12 residues. The CDR3 DNA reads TGTGCCAGCAAATTAGAAGCCACTGAAGCTTTCTTT. Translating gives CASKLEATEAFF.

This CDR3 is CASRHLQGDGYTF. CDR3 nucleotides: TGTGCCAGCAGACACCTACAGGGGGATGGCTACACCTTC. The chain is built from TRBV27 and TRBJ1-2; 8 bases map to TRBD1. This CDR3 comprises 13 residues. CDR1 and CDR2 from the germline V gene are MNHEY and SMNVEV (reference sequence). The trim removed 6 bases at V and 6 bases at J, leaving 6 bases unmatched.